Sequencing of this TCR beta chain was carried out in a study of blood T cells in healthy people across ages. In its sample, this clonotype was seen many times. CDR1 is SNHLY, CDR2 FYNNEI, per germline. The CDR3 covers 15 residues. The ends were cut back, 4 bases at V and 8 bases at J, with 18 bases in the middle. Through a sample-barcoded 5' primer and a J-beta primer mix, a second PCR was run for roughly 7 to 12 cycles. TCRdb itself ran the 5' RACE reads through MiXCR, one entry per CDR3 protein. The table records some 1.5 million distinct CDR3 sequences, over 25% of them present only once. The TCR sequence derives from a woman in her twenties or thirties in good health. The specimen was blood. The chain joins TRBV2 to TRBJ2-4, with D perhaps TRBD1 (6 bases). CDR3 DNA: TGTGCCAGCAGTGGAGCTTGGGACATAGGGGACATTCAGTACTTC. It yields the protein CASSGAWDIGDIQYF.